These 27 T cell receptor beta chains share one sample of origin, sequenced in a study of tumour-infiltrating T cells in Burkitt lymphoma. Profiled with immunoSEQ multiplex PCR; TCRdb holds only in-frame clones, not every one. The table records roughly 430 clones, roughly a sixth of them present only once. Sequences were obtained from tumor tissue. The receptors stem from a human donor with Burkitt lymphoma.

The chain uses TRBV11-1 and TRBJ2-1, with D possibly TRBD2 on 5 matching bases. CDR1 is SGHAT and CDR2 is FQDESV in the germline V gene (reference sequence). Trimming cost V 4 bases and J 10 bases, with 20 bases left between them. The CDR3 covers 15 residues. The CDR3 DNA reads TGTGCCAGCAGCTCGTCGAGCCGGGCGCCGGGGGAGCAGTTCTTC. This codes for CASSSSSRAPGEQFF.

The chain recombines TRBV15 with TRBJ1-1; D gene uncertain. This CDR3 has 13 residues. Trimming took off 0 bases at V and 8 bases at J, with 10 bases between the two ends. In germline, CDR1 is LNHNV, CDR2 YYDKDF (reference sequence). The CDR3: CATSRDRLGEAFF. The CDR3 DNA reads as TGTGCCACCAGCAGAGATAGGCTGGGGGAAGCTTTCTTT.

The CDR3 is CASSLGMNTEAFF. For the CDR3, the DNA is TGCGCCAGCAGCTTGGGAATGAACACTGAAGCTTTCTTT. The chain carries TRBV5-1 and TRBJ1-1; D gene unclear. V was shortened by 0 bases and J by 0 bases, with 3 bases between the two germline ends. The CDR3 has 13 amino acids. Germline values: CDR1 SGHRS, CDR2 YFSETQ. Full variable domain (rest looked up from reference TRBV5-1 and TRBJ1-1): KAGVTQTPRYLIKTRGQQVTLSCSPISGHRSVSWYQQTPGQGLQFLFEYFSETQRNKGNFPGRFSGRQFSNSRSEMNVSTLELGDSALYLCASSLGMNTEAFFGQGTRLTVV.

This clone has only a few counts. The CDR3 protein is CASSGVNEQFF. CDR3 DNA sequence: TGTGCCAGCAGCGGGGTAAATGAGCAGTTCTTC. V is TRBV5-4 and J is TRBJ2-1; D is uncertain. The CDR3 has 11 amino acids. The germline V and J ends were trimmed by 4 bases and 7 bases, with 6 bases remaining between them. From germline, CDR1 is SGHNT and CDR2 YYREEE (reference sequence).

The chain has TRBV28 and TRBJ1-1; possibly TRBD1 for D (6 bases). The length of the CDR3 is 12 residues. CDR1 is MDHEN, CDR2 SYDVKM, per germline. Trimming removed 5 bases from V and 5 bases from J, with 9 bases in between. The CDR3 here is CASSGGLTEAFF. The CDR3 bases are TGTGCCAGCAGTGGGGGGCTGACTGAAGCTTTCTTT.

The chain combines TRBV9 with TRBJ2-3; the match to TRBD1 covers 7 bases. CDR3 length: 15 residues. The germline CDR1 and CDR2 sequences are SGDLS and YYNGEE. V was pared by 4 bases and J by 6 bases, with 11 bases of the junction left unmatched. CDR3 in DNA: TGTGCCAGCAGCTCATGGGACAGTCCCCAGGATACGCAGTATTTT. The encoded protein is CASSSWDSPQDTQYF.

This clone has only a few counts. V and J are TRBV10-3 and TRBJ2-3; D perhaps matches TRBD2 (6 bases). Germline CDR1 reads ENHRY; CDR2 reads SYGVKD. This CDR3 spans 15 amino acids. Trimming cost V 3 bases and J 2 bases, with 12 bases left between them. The CDR3 is CAISDGGLNTDTQYF. In DNA, the CDR3 is TGTGCCATCAGTGATGGGGGACTTAACACAGATACGCAGTATTTT.

The rearrangement uses TRBV18 and TRBJ2-1; D is ambiguous. Germline CDR1 KGHSH, CDR2 LQKENI. Trimming took 3 bases from V and 5 from J, leaving 8 bases between them. The CDR3 runs to 13 residues. CDR3 protein: CASSPSSDNEQFF. The CDR3 nucleotides are TGTGCCAGCTCACCCTCGTCTGACAATGAGCAGTTCTTC.

A few counts support this clone. The chain is built from TRBV16 and TRBJ2-5, with D hard to call. V was pared by 0 bases and J by 5 bases, with 4 bases between. CDR3 length: 12 amino acids. Germline CDR1 and CDR2: KGHSY and FQNENV. CDR3 sequence: CASSQSTETQYF. CDR3 sequence (DNA): TGTGCCAGCAGCCAATCGACGGAGACCCAGTACTTC.

The CDR3 protein is CASSLPGYTEAFF. CDR3 nucleotides: TGTGCCAGCAGTCTCCCAGGATACACTGAAGCTTTCTTT. The V call is TRBV28, the J call TRBJ1-1; D is ambiguous. CDR1 and CDR2 from the germline V gene are MDHEN and SYDVKM. This CDR3 is built from 13 residues. The V gene lost 5 bases and the J gene lost 3 bases, with 10 bases spanning the gap.

The rearrangement uses TRBV9 and TRBJ1-4; D possibly corresponds to TRBD1 (5 bases). Germline CDR1 and CDR2: SGDLS and YYNGEE. This CDR3 has 16 residues. With 0 bases removed from V and 7 bases from J, the gap between germline ends came to 16 bases. In DNA form, the CDR3 reads TGTGCCAGCAGCGTAGGCGGAGGGACCGACGCTGAAAAACTGTTTTTT. It yields the protein CASSVGGGTDAEKLFF.

By share, this clone ranks as hyperexpanded. This sequence joins TRBV5-1 and TRBJ2-5, with a possible D match to TRBD1 (6 bases). The ends were cut back, 4 bases at V and 5 bases at J, with 18 bases in the middle. The CDR3 covers 15 residues. Germline V lookup: CDR1 SGHRS, CDR2 YFSETQ. The CDR3 loop is CASSLGRGQGETQYF. CDR3 nucleotide sequence: TGCGCCAGCAGCCTCGGACGCGGCCAGGGGGAGACCCAGTACTTC. The full variable domain, completed using reference TRBV5-1 and TRBJ2-5, is KAGVTQTPRYLIKTRGQQVTLSCSPISGHRSVSWYQQTPGQGLQFLFEYFSETQRNKGNFPGRFSGRQFSNSRSEMNVSTLELGDSALYLCASSLGRGQGETQYFGPGTRLLVL.

This clone is labeled hyperexpanded (1% or more). The chain links TRBV11-3 to TRBJ2-5; a possible D gene is TRBD1 (7 bases). Between the trimmed V and J ends, which lost 5 bases and 3 bases, there was a span of 22 bases. This CDR3 comprises 17 residues. Per germline, CDR1 SGHNT and CDR2 YENEEA. The CDR3 bases are TGTGCCAGCAGCCCCTCAACAGGATCCAGGGGGGAAGAGACCCAGTACTTC. The encoded protein is CASSPSTGSRGEETQYF.

This rearrangement joins TRBV4-3 to TRBJ2-4; 9 nucleotides align to TRBD1. V was clipped by 1 base and J by 2 bases; unmatched bases: 9. The CDR3 spans 18 residues. The germline gives CDR1 LGHNA, CDR2 YSLEER. The CDR3 region is CASSQAIGTGLTKNIQYF. CDR3 DNA: TGCGCCAGCAGCCAAGCTATCGGGACAGGGCTAACCAAAAACATTCAGTACTTC.

The CDR3 region has the DNA TGTGCCAGCTCACCACCGGGGGCAAATTCACCCCTCCACTTT. This gives the protein CASSPPGANSPLHF. The rearrangement links TRBV18 to TRBJ1-6; D might be TRBD1 (6 bases). Germline V gene sequence: CDR1 KGHSH, CDR2 LQKENI. The V end was cut by 0 bases, the J end by 7 bases, with 7 bases between. The CDR3 is 14 amino acids.

By share, this clone ranks as hyperexpanded. This specimen includes other DNA sequences encoding the same CDR3. The chain employs TRBV5-5 and TRBJ1-3; no reliable D call. The CDR3 loop spans 17 amino acids. The germline V and J ends were trimmed by 0 bases and 0 bases, with 13 bases remaining between them. The germline gives CDR1 SGHKS, CDR2 YYEKEE (reference sequence). This CDR3 reads CASSLAGRPSSGNTIYF. In DNA form, the CDR3 reads TGTGCCAGCAGCTTGGCTGGACGGCCCTCCTCTGGAAACACCATATATTTT.

This clone was observed a few times. V is TRBV28 and J is TRBJ2-1; tentatively, D is TRBD2 (5 bases). Trimming removed 4 bases at V and 0 bases at J, with 13 bases between. The germline CDR1 and CDR2 sequences are MDHEN and SYDVKM. The CDR3 runs to 16 residues. DNA for the CDR3: TGTGCCAGCAGTTCCGCCACAGCGGACTCCTACAATGAGCAGTTCTTC. This codes for CASSSATADSYNEQFF.

The chain carries TRBV28 and TRBJ1-2, with TRBD1 matching over 7 bases. The CDR3 has 15 residues. Trimming removed 2 bases from V and 4 bases from J; junction bases left unmatched: 7. In germline, CDR1 is MDHEN, CDR2 SYDVKM. The CDR3 DNA reads TGTGCCAGCAGTTTACCTCAGGGGGTCCCCTATGGCTACACCTTC. Protein: CASSLPQGVPYGYTF.

Only a few counts were recorded for this clone. CDR3 residues: CASSQEGTDTQYF. The CDR3 DNA reads as TGCGCCAGCAGCCAAGAAGGGACAGATACGCAGTATTTT. The rearrangement joins TRBV4-3 to TRBJ2-3; D remains unclear. CDR1 is LGHNA and CDR2 is YSLEER in the germline V gene. The CDR3 loop spans 13 amino acids. V was clipped by 0 bases and J by 3 bases, with 4 bases between them.

The CDR3 spells CASSEGGEGVYPGNTIYF. The CDR3 DNA reads TGTGCCAGCAGTGAGGGGGGCGAGGGGGTTTACCCTGGAAACACCATATATTTT. V gene TRBV6-1 combines with J gene TRBJ1-3, with D maybe TRBD1 (6 bases). Germline V CDR1 and CDR2: MNHNS, SASEGT. V gave up 3 bases and J gave up 2 bases, with 20 bases separating them. CDR3 length: 18 amino acids.

This chain joins TRBV19 and TRBJ1-1, with 8 bases aligning to TRBD1. The CDR3 has 15 amino acids. V was clipped by 8 bases and J by 7 bases; unmatched bases: 15. CDR1 is LNHDA and CDR2 is SQIVND in the germline V gene (reference sequence). The CDR3 DNA reads as TGTGCCAGTGCTCGAGCAACAGGGGGGAGAAGTGAAGCTTTCTTT. This sequence encodes CASARATGGRSEAFF.

This clone showed up just a few times. The chain links TRBV5-6 to TRBJ2-4, with TRBD1 as a possible D gene (5 bases). This CDR3 has 12 residues. Trimming cost V 5 bases and J 9 bases, with 12 bases left between them. Germline assignment: CDR1 SGHDT and CDR2 YYEEEE. CDR3 DNA: TGTGCCAGCAGTTCAGGGATAGGCATTCAGTACTTC. Encoded protein: CASSSGIGIQYF.

The rearrangement uses TRBV11-2 and TRBJ1-1; D ambiguous. Germline CDR1 is SGHAT and CDR2 is FQNNGV. Trimming removed 0 bases from V and 4 bases from J, with 6 bases in between. The CDR3 runs to 13 residues. Here the CDR3 reads CASSLDGRTEAFF. CDR3 coding DNA: TGTGCCAGCAGCTTAGATGGCCGCACTGAAGCTTTCTTT.

This chain uses TRBV7-6 with TRBJ2-7, with unresolved D. Per germline, CDR1 SGHVS and CDR2 FNYEAQ. The CDR3 spans 15 residues. The V and J ends lost 1 base and 0 bases respectively, with 10 bases between them. In DNA, the CDR3 is TGTGCCAGCAGCTTAGATGGCGGCACCTCCTACGAGCAGTACTTC. Translating gives CASSLDGGTSYEQYF. Full variable domain (remainder filled in from reference TRBV7-6 and TRBJ2-7): GAGVSQSPRYKVTKRGQDVALRCDPISGHVSLYWYRQALGQGPEFLTYFNYEAQQDKSGLPNDRFSAERPEGSISTLTIQRTEQRDSAMYRCASSLDGGTSYEQYFGPGTRLTVT.

This chain uses TRBV19 with TRBJ1-5, with a possible D match to TRBD1 (5 bases). The CDR3 has 14 residues. The V gene's germline CDR1 is LNHDA and CDR2 SQIVND (reference sequence). Trimming pared 5 bases from V and 0 bases from J, leaving 8 bases between. CDR3 protein: CASSGRASNQPQHF. CDR3 DNA: TGTGCCAGTAGTGGCAGGGCTAGCAATCAGCCCCAGCATTTT.

This clone was found a few times. The chain combines TRBV27 with TRBJ1-1; the match to TRBD1 covers 8 bases. Germline V gene sequence: CDR1 MNHEY, CDR2 SMNVEV (reference sequence). There are 17 residues in the CDR3. Trimming at V came to 4 bases and at J to 1 base, leaving 11 bases not matched to a gene. This CDR3 is CASSSTSGTGANTEAFF. The CDR3 bases are TGTGCCAGCAGTTCCACCTCCGGGACAGGTGCGAACACTGAAGCTTTCTTT.

This clone was seen only a few times. The chain links TRBV5-1 to TRBJ2-1; D unclear. V shed 2 bases and J shed 2 bases, with 5 bases lying between them. CDR3 length: 13 amino acids. Looked up from germline, CDR1 is SGHRS and CDR2 is YFSETQ. CDR3 loop: CASSFGPYNEQFF. The DNA of the CDR3 is TGCGCCAGCAGCTTCGGCCCCTACAATGAGCAGTTCTTC.